The next 20 T cell receptor beta chains were all read from a single sample in a study of shared T cell receptors in the human thymus. Profiling relied on immunoSEQ multiplex PCR, and the TCRdb table lists in-frame clones only, not all of them. The data hold roughly 500,000 clones, with roughly 74% observed a single time. This sample was also put to use in a study of human thymus T cells.

The sequenced material came from thymocytes. Receptors originate from a boy under three years old with a congenital heart defect.

V usage is TRBV27 and J usage is TRBJ2-7, with D tentatively TRBD1 (5 bases). The V gene's germline CDR1 is MNHEY and CDR2 SMNVEV (reference sequence). V was shortened by 4 bases and J by 7 bases, with 20 bases between the two germline ends. This CDR3 region has 15 residues. The CDR3 DNA sequence: TGTGCCAGCAGTTCCCCCCAGAGGTTGGGGCGTGAGCAGTACTTC. It specifies CASSSPQRLGREQYF.

This clone turned up a few times. This chain uses TRBV19 with TRBJ1-5, with D possibly TRBD1 on 5 matching bases. The CDR3 has 18 residues. Trimming left V 2 bases short and J 6 bases short, with 23 bases between. Germline CDR1 reads LNHDA; CDR2 reads SQIVND (reference sequence). DNA for the CDR3: TGTGCCAGTAGTATATGTTGGCAGGGAGGATCTCATTTTCAGCCCCAGCATTTT. Its translation: CASSICWQGGSHFQPQHF.

The chain carries TRBV6-1 and TRBJ2-7, with D tentatively TRBD1 (5 bases). Germline V gene lookup returns CDR1 MNHNS and CDR2 SASEGT. The V end was cut by 1 base, the J end by 1 base, with 17 bases between. The CDR3 spans 17 residues. The CDR3 DNA is TGTGCCAGCAGTGAAGAGATTGGGGCCCTTTGGTCCTACGAGCAGTACTTC. This gives the protein CASSEEIGALWSYEQYF.

This rearrangement joins TRBV2 to TRBJ2-7; tentatively, D is TRBD1 (6 bases). With 3 bases removed from V and 5 bases from J, the gap between germline ends came to 11 bases. Germline CDR1 SNHLY, CDR2 FYNNEI. The CDR3 is 13 amino acids. CDR3 protein: CASSDKQGDEQYF. The CDR3 DNA reads as TGTGCCAGCAGTGACAAACAGGGTGACGAGCAGTACTTC.

J is TRBJ1-1 and V is TRBV15, with D maybe TRBD1 (5 bases). Trimming took 10 bases from V and 1 from J, leaving 10 bases between them. Germline CDR1 reads LNHNV; CDR2 reads YYDKDF (reference sequence). The CDR3 is 12 residues long. CDR3 sequence (DNA): TGTGCCAACCCGACAGCGAACACTGAAGCTTTCTTT. Protein sequence: CANPTANTEAFF.

The chain's CDR3 is CASSPLGGPSYEQYF. DNA for the CDR3: TGTGCCAGCAGCCCTCTGGGAGGACCCTCGTACGAGCAGTACTTC. This chain joins TRBV5-4 and TRBJ2-7; D may be TRBD2 (6 bases). With 4 bases removed from V and 4 bases from J, the gap between germline ends came to 18 bases. The CDR3 spans 15 residues. Per the germline V gene, CDR1 is SGHNT and CDR2 is YYREEE (reference sequence).

V and J are TRBV5-6 and TRBJ2-3; tentative D call: TRBD2 (5 bases). V was shortened by 4 bases and J by 4 bases, with 7 bases between the two germline ends. The CDR3 loop spans 12 amino acids. Germline values: CDR1 SGHDT, CDR2 YYEEEE. The CDR3: CASSKLADTQYF. CDR3 coding DNA: TGTGCCAGCAGCAAACTAGCAGATACGCAGTATTTT.

This chain links TRBV19 with TRBJ1-5; D gene ambiguous. The CDR3 consists of 19 residues. The germline V gene has CDR1 LNHDA and CDR2 SQIVND (reference sequence). Trimming pared 2 bases from V and 0 bases from J, leaving 20 bases between. CDR3 nucleotide sequence: TGTGCCAGTAGTATAATCTTGGCAGAACGAAGTTATAGCAATCAGCCCCAGCATTTT. Translating it yields CASSIILAERSYSNQPQHF.

The gene calls are TRBV15 and TRBJ2-1; TRBD2 is a possible D gene (6 bases). V was clipped by 1 base and J by 0 bases, with 22 bases between them. This CDR3 comprises 20 residues. Germline V lookup: CDR1 LNHNV, CDR2 YYDKDF (reference sequence). CDR3 amino acids: CATSRVRSSANDHSYNEQFF. In nucleotides, the CDR3 is TGTGCCACCAGCAGAGTTAGGTCTAGCGCTAACGATCACTCCTACAATGAGCAGTTCTTC.

The gene calls are TRBV28 and TRBJ1-5; 9 nucleotides match TRBD1. CDR3 length: 20 residues. V lost 6 bases to trimming and J lost 9 bases; unmatched junction nucleotides: 27. Germline V gene data show CDR1 as MDHEN and CDR2 as SYDVKM. CDR3 sequence (DNA): TGTGCCAGCAGGCCAACCCACCGCACGGGGGACAGGGTCACCCCCGGGCCCCAGCATTTT. As protein: CASRPTHRTGDRVTPGPQHF.

The gene calls are TRBV6-6 and TRBJ2-5; TRBD2 agrees at 7 bases. The J call may not be correct, given that the DNA end is closer to TRBJ2-7. The CDR3 sequence is 15 residues long. CDR1 is MNHNY, CDR2 SVGAGI, per germline (reference sequence). This CDR3 is CASSYPGGREYEQYF. The CDR3 DNA reads as TGTGCCAGCAGTTACCCGGGCGGGAGAGAATACGAGCAGTACTTC.

The genes are TRBV28 and TRBJ2-5, with 11 bases fitting TRBD2. Germline loops: CDR1 MDHEN, CDR2 SYDVKM. The V and J ends lost 3 bases and 1 base, in that order; junction bases with no gene match: 1. This CDR3 is 15 amino acids long. In DNA form, the CDR3 reads TGTGCCAGCAGTTTGGGACTAGCGGTCCAAGAGACCCAGTACTTC. Amino acid sequence: CASSLGLAVQETQYF.

The gene calls are TRBV9 and TRBJ2-1, with 10 bases that match TRBD2. The V gene end was trimmed by 0 bases and the J gene end by 2 bases; junction bases not matched to a gene: 8. CDR3 length: 18 residues. Germline loops: CDR1 SGDLS, CDR2 YYNGEE. CDR3 protein: CASSVARASGSPYNEQFF. The CDR3, as DNA: TGTGCCAGCAGCGTAGCCAGGGCTAGCGGGAGCCCCTACAATGAGCAGTTCTTC.

This chain connects TRBV6-5 to TRBJ2-4; 9 nucleotides align to TRBD1. This CDR3 has 15 amino acids. The germline gives CDR1 MNHEY, CDR2 SVGAGI. V lost 6 bases, J lost 2 bases, and 5 bases stayed unmatched. CDR3 in DNA: TGTGCCAGCAGGACAGGGGGTGACTCCAAAAACATTCAGTACTTC. It encodes CASRTGGDSKNIQYF.

The chain uses TRBV28 and TRBJ2-3, with 12 bases identical to TRBD2. The V segment lost 0 bases and the J segment 3 bases; nucleotides outside the gene matches: 10. This CDR3 is 19 amino acids long. In germline, CDR1 is MDHEN, CDR2 SYDVKM. In DNA form, the CDR3 reads TGTGCCAGCAGTTTATGCCGCACTCCAGGGACTAGCGGGACAGATACGCAGTATTTT. Translation gives CASSLCRTPGTSGTDTQYF.

The gene calls are TRBV29-1 and TRBJ2-3, with TRBD2 matching over 10 bases. The junction had 2 bases not matched to a gene; V was cut back by 2 bases and J by 3 bases. CDR3 length: 14 amino acids. The germline CDR1 and CDR2 sequences are SQVTM and ANQGSEA. CDR3 coding DNA: TGCAGCGTTGAAAGCGGGAGGGGTACAGATACGCAGTATTTT. Amino acid sequence: CSVESGRGTDTQYF.

The chain recombines TRBV4-2 with TRBJ1-4; 12 bases are shared with TRBD1. Germline V gives CDR1 LGHNA, CDR2 YNFKEQ. The CDR3 spans 18 residues. The ends lost 1 base at V and 3 bases at J; junction bases unmatched: 6. CDR3 coding DNA: TGTGCCAGCAGCCAAGTTTGGGGACAGGGGGCGGCTAATGAAAAACTGTTTTTT. Amino acid sequence: CASSQVWGQGAANEKLFF.

The J gene is TRBJ2-7, the V gene TRBV18, with 8 positions matching TRBD1. With 5 bases clipped from V and 5 bases from J, the junction kept 5 bases outside the gene matches. The CDR3 is 13 residues long. Looked up from germline, CDR1 is KGHSH and CDR2 is LQKENI. In DNA, the CDR3 is TGTGCCAGCTCATCGGACAGGGTGGACGAGCAGTACTTC. Translated, it gives CASSSDRVDEQYF.

J is TRBJ1-1 and V is TRBV4-2, with 9 bases matching TRBD1. The CDR3 covers 17 residues. Trimming took 1 base from V and 2 from J; bases not matched to a gene: 8. Germline values: CDR1 LGHNA, CDR2 YNFKEQ. CDR3 region: CASSQGGTGNRNTEAFF. The CDR3 DNA is TGTGCCAGCAGCCAAGGGGGGACAGGGAACCGAAACACTGAAGCTTTCTTT.

This chain joins TRBV12-5 and TRBJ1-5; the D gene is possibly TRBD1 (5 bases). Germline CDR1 is LGHNT and CDR2 is FRNRAP. The CDR3 length is 12 residues. V was trimmed by 2 bases and J by 14 bases, leaving 13 bases between them. In DNA, the CDR3 is TGTGCTAGTGGTTTGTGGGGAAGGGGTAAGCATTTT. Translated, it gives CASGLWGRGKHF.